Listed below are T cell receptor beta chains from one sample, sequenced in a study of immune evolution from preneoplasia to lung adenocarcinoma. Some clones are missing from TCRdb's copy, which holds only in-frame ones; the method was immunoSEQ multiplex PCR. The sample includes some 2,900 clones, 83% of them seen just once. The material sequenced was FFPE adjacent normal lung tissue. These receptors were obtained from a person in their 70s with lung adenocarcinoma. The conserved cysteine and the conserved F or W are not part of the CDR3 here.

CDR3 length	V gene	J gene	CDR3 protein
12	TRBV11-1	TRBJ2-5	ASSPQQPQETQY
13	TRBV18	TRBJ2-4	ASSLRRGGEDIQY
15	TRBV7-3	TRBJ2-2	ASSLQGTPMNTGELF
14	TRBV6-5	TRBJ2-4	ASSYSWGSGKNIQY
11	TRBV15	TRBJ1-1	ATSRGGGAEAF
13	TRBV11-2	TRBJ1-1	ASSSTDRKNTEAF
11	TRBV5-1	TRBJ1-2	ASSLTAGYGYT
11	TRBV30	TRBJ1-5	AWSVAGNQPQH
11	TRBV6-1	TRBJ2-5	ASSNDREETQY
8	TRBV29-1	TRBJ1-2	LGGDEGYT
11	TRBV2	TRBJ2-7	ASRVGVSYEQY
13	TRBV19	TRBJ2-7	ASSTTGTGLYEQY
12	TRBV7-9	TRBJ2-7	ASSSSGTSGVRD
14	TRBV7-3	TRBJ2-3	ASSLNVGSVADTQY
13	TRBV7-6	TRBJ2-7	ASSLYQGASYEQY
11	TRBV6-5	TRBJ2-1	ASSTTSRNEQF
11	TRBV7-9	TRBJ1-1	ASSPRGDTEAF
11	TRBV29-1	TRBJ1-2	SVERRAGNGYT
11	TRBV30	TRBJ2-2	AWSSREAGELF
13	TRBV29-1	TRBJ2-3	SVEDEQGVVDTQY
11	TRBV27	TRBJ2-7	ASMGGASYEQY
11	TRBV28	TRBJ2-7	ASSLGQYYEQY
16	TRBV6-1	TRBJ1-1	ASSEWWRGRGMNTEAF
11	TRBV6-5	TRBJ1-1	ASSLDRNTEAF
11	TRBV18	TRBJ1-1	ASSPPGSSRSF
12	TRBV11-2	TRBJ2-7	ASSLRRTGGEQY
12	TRBV7-9	TRBJ1-4	ASSLRREDEKLF
16	TRBV19	TRBJ2-6	ASSIQGQGMSGANVLT
9	TRBV29-1	TRBJ1-1	SVLNTEEAF
16	TRBV7-9	TRBJ2-2	ASSSLRGRSTNTGELF
14	TRBV4-2	TRBJ2-7	ASSQEKGQGAHEQY
12	TRBV14	TRBJ2-7	ASSQILRAYEQY
12	TRBV11-1	TRBJ2-7	ASSLGGQGYEQY
14	TRBV27	TRBJ1-1	ASSPTRRDALYEAF
13	TRBV28	TRBJ1-1	ASISTGGLPTEAF
13	TRBV2	TRBJ2-3	ASSVGDVFTDTQY
13	TRBV6-1	TRBJ2-1	ASSRQGLAGVEQF
12	TRBV7-9	TRBJ2-5	ASSFSGTQETQY
11	TRBV28	TRBJ1-1	ASSLRQGAEAF
15	TRBV11-2	TRBJ2-1	ASHHSGSLARTNEQF
12	TRBV6-5	TRBJ1-1	ASEQTQGANEAF
13	TRBV9	TRBJ1-6	ASSVEGNYNSPLH
13	TRBV10-2	TRBJ2-2	ASSVVGLVGGELF
11	TRBV4-2	TRBJ2-1	ASSLGLNNEQF
13	TRBV7-9	TRBJ1-1	ASSFPTGVGTEAF